These 3 T cell receptor beta chains were sequenced from one sample in a study of memory CD8 T cells in hepatitis C reinfection. Sequenced by immunoSEQ multiplex PCR; TCRdb stores in-frame clones only, minus some. Here the sample spans under 60,000 clones, around 92% being singletons. Time point of the sample: pre-reinfection, 55 to 20 weeks before reinfection detection. No in vitro expansion preceded TCR sequencing of the sorted cells. The sample was naive CD8+ T cells sorted from blood. These receptors were taken from a man younger than 35 with hepatitis C virus infection.

The chain uses TRBV19 and TRBJ1-1, with 8 positions matching TRBD1. Germline CDR1 is LNHDA and CDR2 is SQIVND (reference sequence). V was pared by 5 bases and J by 4 bases, with 6 bases of the junction left unmatched. This CDR3 spans 14 amino acids. The CDR3 bases are TGTGCCAGTAGTTTAGGACAGGGAGGCACTGAAGCTTTCTTT. Its protein product is CASSLGQGGTEAFF.

The chain is built from TRBV5-8 and TRBJ1-1; D ambiguous. V lost 4 bases and J 2 bases, leaving 12 bases between the germline ends. Looked up from germline, CDR1 is SGHTS and CDR2 is YDEGEE. This CDR3 is built from 14 residues. The CDR3 sequence: CASSLENRNTEAFF. CDR3 sequence (DNA): TGTGCCAGCAGCCTTGAAAACAGAAACACTGAAGCTTTCTTT. Together with reference TRBV5-8 and TRBJ1-1, the CDR3 gives the full variable domain: EAGVTQSPTHLIKTRGQQATLRCSPISGHTSVYWYQQALGLGLQFLLWYDEGEERNRGNFPPRFSGRQFPNYSSELNVNALELEDSALYLCASSLENRNTEAFFGQGTRLTVV.

This chain joins TRBV6-1 and TRBJ1-2, with TRBD1 identical over 9 bases. The CDR3 runs to 15 residues. Germline values: CDR1 MNHNS, CDR2 SASEGT. V lost 6 bases to trimming and J lost 6 bases; unmatched junction nucleotides: 11. The CDR3: CASRDRDRVLDGYTF. CDR3 sequence (DNA): TGTGCCAGCAGAGACCGGGACAGGGTCCTCGATGGCTACACCTTC.